Described below is a single T cell receptor (beta chain) sequence and its context. Its antigen is not known. Libraries were prepared by immunoSEQ multiplex PCR; TCRdb keeps only in-frame clonotypes and omits some of them. Seen here are fewer than 200,000 clones, over 75% observed once, and the top ten hold 4% to 4.5%. This specimen comes from a study of T cell responses to AZD1222 COVID-19 vaccine. Points from the study as a whole: Females made up more of the donors, who were largely white British, and clonal diversity may have come out too low. Unmutated regions of variants are reportedly targeted by nearly half of spike-specific TCRs. A rise in Spike-specific TCR breadth and depth followed two AZD1222 doses.

Here the sequenced sample was peripheral blood, taken 28 days after the second AZD1222 dose. The TCR was taken from an adult who received the AZD1222 COVID-19 vaccine.

For the CDR3, the DNA is TGTGCCAGCCAGCGGGGCGCAGGAGGGACCATATATTTT. Residues: CASQRGAGGTIYF. The chain recombines TRBV27 with TRBJ1-3; maybe TRBD1 (5 bases). Germline V gene lookup returns CDR1 MNHEY and CDR2 SMNVEV (reference sequence). The length of the CDR3 is 13 residues. V dropped 8 bases and J dropped 10 bases, with 18 bases sitting between them.